Described below is a single T cell receptor beta chain sequence and its context. Time point described: after dendritic cell vaccination, including at tumor progression/relapse. This sample was included in a study of glioma-infiltrating T cells after dendritic cell vaccination. Overall study: Glioblastoma patients came from Phase I and II dendritic cell vaccination trials.

The CDR3 loop spans 16 amino acids. Trimming removed 3 bases from V and 7 bases from J; junction bases left unmatched: 10. Germline V gives CDR1 SEHNR, CDR2 FQNEAQ (reference sequence). Primers: 60 V beta forward and 13 J beta reverse. The table came from immunoSEQ multiplex PCR; TCRdb's copy has only in-frame clones and leaves some out. The table shows fewer than 60,000 clones, with about nine tenths occurring only once. The clonotype comes from a human donor with glioblastoma. The chain recombines TRBV7-9 with TRBJ1-4; 8 positions match TRBD1. This sample comprised blood, obtained after dendritic cell vaccination. The chain's CDR3 is CASSLGPQGASEKLFF. The CDR3 nucleotides read TGTGCCAGCAGCTTGGGGCCCCAGGGGGCTAGTGAAAAACTGTTTTTT.